This T cell receptor beta chain was obtained from a study of vaccination effects on CD4 cells after COVID-19. Assay used: immunoSEQ multiplex PCR; TCRdb lists only in-frame clones, some missing. The sample gives about 50,000 clones, 65% to 75% of which show up once; over 13% is in the top ten. Comments on this clone: What it binds is not known.

The germline V gene encodes CDR1 MDHEN and CDR2 SYDVKM. Trimming at V came to 6 bases and at J to 7 bases, leaving 4 bases not matched to a gene. The CDR3 loop spans 14 amino acids. Sequencing was preceded by expansion of antigen-specific CD4+ T cells with viral peptide pools in the ViraFEST assay. With more than 9 days of culture completed, CD4+ T cells were isolated. Two doses of either BNT162b2 or mRNA-1273 were given to each participant. On day 3 and again on day 7, half the medium was replaced with IL-2 medium. The material sequenced was CD4+ T cells from PBMCs cultured with HCoV-OC43 spike peptides, taken after COVID-19 vaccination. This sample's subset: HCoV-OC43 spike overlapping peptide pool stimulation. This sequence originates from a human donor who received a COVID-19 vaccine. The chain carries TRBV28 and TRBJ1-6; TRBD1 matches 9 bases. The CDR3 DNA reads TGTGCCAGCAGCCGGACAGGGGAGAATTCACCCCTCCACTTT. Protein sequence: CASSRTGENSPLHF.